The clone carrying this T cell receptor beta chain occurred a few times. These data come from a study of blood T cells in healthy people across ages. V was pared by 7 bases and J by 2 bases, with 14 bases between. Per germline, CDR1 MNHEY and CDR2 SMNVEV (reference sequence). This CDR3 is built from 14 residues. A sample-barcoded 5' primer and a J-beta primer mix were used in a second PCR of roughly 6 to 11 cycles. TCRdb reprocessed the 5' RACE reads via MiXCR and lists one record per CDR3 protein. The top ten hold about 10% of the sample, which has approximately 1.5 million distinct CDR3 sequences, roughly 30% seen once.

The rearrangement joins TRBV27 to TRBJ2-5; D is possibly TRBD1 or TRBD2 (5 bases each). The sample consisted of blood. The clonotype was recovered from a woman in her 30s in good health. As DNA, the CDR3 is TGTGCCAGCAAAACACCGGGACCTCAAGAGACCCAGTACTTC. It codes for CASKTPGPQETQYF.